A single sample gave rise to the 19 T cell receptor beta chains below, sequenced in a study of cytomegalovirus exposure and HLA in healthy donors. PCR was performed using 60 Vbeta and 13 Jbeta primers. The data were produced by immunoSEQ multiplex PCR, yet TCRdb's version contains in-frame clones alone and is incomplete. Among approximately 130,000 clones listed, 75% were seen once. Sequencing was performed on PBMCs. These receptors came from a man in his thirties or forties in good health and CMV-seronegative.

The chain employs TRBV7-3 and TRBJ1-1; 9 bases match TRBD1. The germline V gene encodes CDR1 SGHTA and CDR2 FQGTGA. V was pared by 5 bases and J by 5 bases, with 9 bases of the junction left unmatched. The CDR3 runs 15 residues. CDR3: CASSPPGQGKTEAFF. The DNA for the CDR3 is TGTGCCAGCAGCCCTCCGGGACAGGGTAAAACTGAAGCTTTCTTT.

The rearrangement uses TRBV30 and TRBJ1-1; the D gene is possibly TRBD1 (6 bases). Germline V lookup: CDR1 GTSNPN, CDR2 SVGIG (reference sequence). The CDR3 length is 14 residues. Trimming cost V 3 bases and J 1 base, with 12 bases left between them. The CDR3 loop is CAWSRMGANTEAFF. DNA for the CDR3: TGTGCCTGGAGCCGGATGGGGGCGAACACTGAAGCTTTCTTT.

This clone was recorded only once. This chain uses TRBV5-4 with TRBJ2-7, with TRBD1 matching 7 bases. V lost 5 bases, J lost 1 base, and 6 bases stayed unmatched. This CDR3 is 14 amino acids long. CDR1 and CDR2 from the germline V gene are SGHNT and YYREEE (reference sequence). CDR3 region: CASRTGTASYEQYF. The DNA for the CDR3 is TGTGCCAGCAGAACCGGGACAGCTTCCTACGAGCAGTACTTC.

The V call is TRBV6-1, the J call TRBJ2-4; D unresolved. Germline V gives CDR1 MNHNS, CDR2 SASEGT. There are 12 residues in the CDR3. Trimming took 8 bases from V and 0 from J, leaving 5 bases between them. The CDR3 DNA sequence: TGTGCCAGCTCAATAGCCAAAAACATTCAGTACTTC. Translation: CASSIAKNIQYF.

The chain employs TRBV27 and TRBJ2-7, with 10 bases identical to TRBD2. Germline V lookup: CDR1 MNHEY, CDR2 SMNVEV (reference sequence). This CDR3 spans 14 amino acids. J was trimmed by 4 bases and V by 6 bases; bases with no gene match: 6. CDR3 sequence reads: CASSPLAGTYEQYF. CDR3 DNA sequence: TGTGCCAGCAGCCCACTAGCGGGGACTTACGAGCAGTACTTC.

This chain joins TRBV7-9 and TRBJ2-3; 9 positions match TRBD2. The CDR3 is 17 amino acids. V was pared by 2 bases and J by 2 bases, with 8 bases of the junction left unmatched. In germline, CDR1 is SEHNR, CDR2 FQNEAQ (reference sequence). The CDR3 spells CASSLSKTSGNTDTQYF. In DNA form, the CDR3 reads TGTGCCAGCAGCTTATCGAAGACTAGCGGAAACACAGATACGCAGTATTTT.

The CDR3 region has the DNA TGTGCCTGGAGTGAACACCGGGACAGGACCGTCTACGAGCAGTACTTC. It yields the protein CAWSEHRDRTVYEQYF. This chain uses TRBV30 with TRBJ2-7; the match to TRBD1 covers 8 bases. Unmatched junction bases numbered 11, after V lost 1 base and J lost 3 bases. This CDR3 comprises 16 residues. Per the germline V gene, CDR1 is GTSNPN and CDR2 is SVGIG (reference sequence).

This rearrangement joins TRBV28 to TRBJ1-5; 7 positions agree with TRBD1. Germline CDR1 MDHEN, CDR2 SYDVKM. The CDR3 extends over 14 amino acids. J gave up 6 bases and V 5 bases, and 7 bases lay outside the gene matches. CDR3 region: CASSPPTGSQPQHF. DNA of the CDR3: TGTGCCAGCAGTCCCCCGACAGGGAGTCAGCCCCAGCATTTT.

The chain recombines TRBV5-1 with TRBJ2-5, with a weak D call TRBD2 (6 bases). The V and J ends lost 2 bases and 3 bases respectively, with 8 bases between them. Germline V gene data show CDR1 as SGHRS and CDR2 as YFSETQ. The CDR3 length is 13 residues. CDR3 sequence (DNA): TGCGCCAGCAGCTTACCGGGGGAAGAGACCCAGTACTTC. As protein: CASSLPGEETQYF.

The chain links TRBV27 to TRBJ2-3, with 8 bases matching TRBD1. In germline, CDR1 is MNHEY, CDR2 SMNVEV (reference sequence). The CDR3 runs to 17 residues. The J segment lost 1 base and the V segment lost 7 bases, leaving 13 bases of the junction unmatched. This chain's CDR3 is CASKPLHLGQGTDTQYF. CDR3 bases: TGTGCCAGCAAGCCCCTGCACCTGGGACAGGGCACAGATACGCAGTATTTT.

The chain recombines TRBV2 with TRBJ2-3; possible D gene TRBD1, 6 bases. Germline lookup yields CDR1 SNHLY and CDR2 FYNNEI. The CDR3 covers 17 residues. Trimming took 3 bases from V and 1 from J, leaving 17 bases between them. CDR3 in amino acids: CASSDIVHGGGTDTQYF. The CDR3 DNA reads TGTGCCAGCAGTGATATAGTTCATGGGGGCGGCACAGATACGCAGTATTTT.

Remarks on this clone: One end of the junction does not line up with germline, which may come from a read error. In DNA form, the CDR3 reads TGTGCCAGCAGCTCACAGGGGAACGCCGGGGAGCTGTTTTTT. This sequence encodes CASSSQGNAGELFF. The V and J genes are TRBV5-5 and TRBJ2-2, with 7 bases that match TRBD1. There are 14 residues in the CDR3. CDR1 is SGHKS and CDR2 is YYEKEE in the germline V gene (reference sequence). The complete variable domain, with remaining parts taken from reference TRBV5-5 and TRBJ2-2, reads DAGVTQSPTHLIKTRGQQVTLRCSPISGHKSVSWYQQVLGQGPQFIFQYYEKEERGRGNFPDRFSARQFPNYSSELNVNALLLGDSALYLCASSSQGNAGELFFGEGSRLTVL.

This clone came up a few times. J is TRBJ2-7 and V is TRBV25-1, with D unresolved. The CDR3 contains 13 residues. Germline V gene lookup returns CDR1 MGHDK and CDR2 SYGVNS. Trimming took off 2 bases at V and 4 bases at J, with 9 bases between the two ends. CDR3 sequence (DNA): TGTGCCAGCAGTGAACCCTCTAGATACGAGCAGTACTTC. Translation gives CASSEPSRYEQYF.

The V call is TRBV4-3, the J call TRBJ2-7, with 9 bases fitting TRBD1. The CDR3 has 17 residues. Trimming removed 0 bases from V and 7 bases from J; junction bases left unmatched: 13. Germline CDR1 LGHNA, CDR2 YSLEER. The CDR3 nucleotides read TGCGCCAGCAGCCAAGAAATAACCGGGACAGGGACGGGGGAGCAGTACTTC. It translates to CASSQEITGTGTGEQYF.

The gene calls are TRBV7-2 and TRBJ2-5; 7 positions match TRBD1. The CDR3 covers 16 residues. Germline V gene data show CDR1 as SGHTA and CDR2 as FQGNSA. V dropped 1 base and J dropped 1; count of bases not matched to a gene: 6. The CDR3 sequence: CASSLGLGTAQETQYF. The CDR3 nucleotides are TGTGCCAGCAGCTTAGGGTTAGGGACAGCCCAAGAGACCCAGTACTTC.

The genes are TRBV6-6 and TRBJ1-6; D might be TRBD1 (6 bases). CDR1 and CDR2 (germline): MNHNY, SVGAGI (reference sequence). CDR3 size: 16 residues. Trimming cost V 5 bases and J 7 bases, with 18 bases left between them. CDR3 residues: CASSRGYGQKNSPLHF. The CDR3 DNA reads TGTGCCAGCAGTAGGGGCTATGGACAGAAGAATTCACCCCTCCACTTT.

V is TRBV11-3 and J is TRBJ2-5; D unclear. V lost 1 base and J 1 base, leaving 10 bases between the germline ends. The CDR3 loop spans 15 amino acids. Germline-derived CDR1 and CDR2 are SGHNT and YENEEA. The CDR3 DNA sequence: TGTGCCAGCAGCTTAGGGTCCTCTATCCAAGAGACCCAGTACTTC. Its protein is CASSLGSSIQETQYF.

This chain joins TRBV4-3 and TRBJ2-7; 8 bases are a match to TRBD2. V gave up 4 bases and J gave up 4 bases; unmatched junction bases: 3. Germline V CDR1 and CDR2: LGHNA, YSLEER. The CDR3 has 13 amino acids. The CDR3: CASSPGGGYEQYF. For the CDR3, the DNA is TGCGCCAGCAGCCCCGGCGGGGGGTACGAGCAGTACTTC.

This clone was seen a few times. The V gene is TRBV7-9, the J gene TRBJ1-1, with TRBD1 matching 9 bases. The germline V gene has CDR1 SEHNR and CDR2 FQNEAQ (reference sequence). This CDR3 is built from 13 residues. The V and J ends lost 5 bases and 8 bases, in that order; junction bases with no gene match: 6. The CDR3 loop is CASSPSGTGEAFF. As DNA, the CDR3 is TGTGCCAGCAGCCCCTCCGGGACAGGGGAAGCTTTCTTT.